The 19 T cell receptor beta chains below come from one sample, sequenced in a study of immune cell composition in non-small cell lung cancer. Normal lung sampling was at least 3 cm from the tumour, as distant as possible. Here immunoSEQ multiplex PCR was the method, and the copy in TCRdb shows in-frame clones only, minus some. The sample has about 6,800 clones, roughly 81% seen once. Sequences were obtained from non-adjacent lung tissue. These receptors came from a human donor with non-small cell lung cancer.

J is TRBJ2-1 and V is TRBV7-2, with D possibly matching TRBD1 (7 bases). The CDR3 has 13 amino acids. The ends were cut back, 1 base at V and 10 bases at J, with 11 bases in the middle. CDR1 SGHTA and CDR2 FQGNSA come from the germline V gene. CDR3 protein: CASSLDRGGEQFF. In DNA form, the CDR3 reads TGTGCCAGCAGCTTAGACAGGGGAGGCGAGCAGTTCTTC.

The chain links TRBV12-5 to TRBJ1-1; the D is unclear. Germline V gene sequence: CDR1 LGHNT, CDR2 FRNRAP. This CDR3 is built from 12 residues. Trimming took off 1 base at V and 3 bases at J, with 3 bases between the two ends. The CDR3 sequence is CASGLEDTEAFF. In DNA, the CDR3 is TGTGCTAGTGGTTTGGAAGACACTGAAGCTTTCTTT. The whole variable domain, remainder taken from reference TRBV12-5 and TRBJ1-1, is DARVTQTPRHKVTEMGQEVTMRCQPILGHNTVFWYRQTMMQGLELLAYFRNRAPLDDSGMPKDRFSAEMPDATLATLKIQPSEPRDSAVYFCASGLEDTEAFFGQGTRLTVV.

CDR3 bases: TGTGCCAGCAGTGAAGAGGGGCAGGGACCAAATGAGCAGTTCTTC. This gives the protein CASSEEGQGPNEQFF. The chain employs TRBV2 and TRBJ2-1; either TRBD1 or TRBD2 may fit D (5 bases each). CDR3 length: 15 amino acids. CDR1 and CDR2 (germline): SNHLY, FYNNEI. With 1 base removed from V and 7 bases from J, the gap between germline ends came to 14 bases.

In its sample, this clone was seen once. The CDR3 coding sequence is TGTGCCAGCAGTTTACAGGGAGGCGGGAACACCATATATTTT. Amino acids: CASSLQGGGNTIYF. The J gene is TRBJ1-3, the V gene TRBV6-5; D is possibly TRBD1 (6 bases). V lost 4 bases to trimming and J lost 7 bases, with 14 bases between them. The germline V gene has CDR1 MNHEY and CDR2 SVGAGI. The CDR3 sequence is 14 residues long.

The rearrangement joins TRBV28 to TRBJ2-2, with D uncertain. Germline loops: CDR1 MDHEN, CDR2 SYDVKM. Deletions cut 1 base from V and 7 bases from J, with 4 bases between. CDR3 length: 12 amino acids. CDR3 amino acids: CASSLSVGELFF. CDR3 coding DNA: TGTGCCAGCAGTTTATCTGTCGGGGAGCTGTTTTTT. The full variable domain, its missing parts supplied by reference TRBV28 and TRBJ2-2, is DVKVTQSSRYLVKRTGEKVFLECVQDMDHENMFWYRQDPGLGLRLIYFSYDVKMKEKGDIPEGYSVSREKKERFSLILESASTNQTSMYLCASSLSVGELFFGEGSRLTVL.

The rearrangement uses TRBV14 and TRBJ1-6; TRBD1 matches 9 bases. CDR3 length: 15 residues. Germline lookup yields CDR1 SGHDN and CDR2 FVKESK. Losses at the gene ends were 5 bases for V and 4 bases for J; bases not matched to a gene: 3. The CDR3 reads CASSLTGGYNSPLHF. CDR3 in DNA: TGTGCCAGCAGCTTGACAGGGGGGTATAATTCACCCCTCCACTTT.

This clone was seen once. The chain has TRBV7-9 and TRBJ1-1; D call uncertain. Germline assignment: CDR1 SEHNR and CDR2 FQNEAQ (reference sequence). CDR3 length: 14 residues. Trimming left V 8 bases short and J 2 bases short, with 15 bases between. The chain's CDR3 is CASSRAEGNTEAFF. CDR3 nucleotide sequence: TGTGCCAGCTCCCGGGCGGAGGGCAACACTGAAGCTTTCTTT.

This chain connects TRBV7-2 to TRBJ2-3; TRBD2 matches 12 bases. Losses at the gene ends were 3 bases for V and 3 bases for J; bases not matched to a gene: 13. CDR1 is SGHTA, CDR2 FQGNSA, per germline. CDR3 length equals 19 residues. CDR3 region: CASSFSGLTSGGGTDTQYF. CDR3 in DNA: TGTGCCAGCAGCTTCAGTGGACTGACTAGCGGGGGAGGGACAGATACGCAGTATTTT. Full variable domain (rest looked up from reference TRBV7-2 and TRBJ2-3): GAGVSQSPSNKVTEKGKDVELRCDPISGHTALYWYRQSLGQGLEFLIYFQGNSAPDKSGLPSDRFSAERTGGSVSTLTIQRTQQEDSAVYLCASSFSGLTSGGGTDTQYFGPGTRLTVL.

CDR3 sequence: CATSGGPNQPQHF. The CDR3 coding sequence is TGTGCCACCTCGGGGGGCCCCAATCAGCCCCAGCATTTT. The V call is TRBV11-2, the J call TRBJ1-5; a possible D gene is TRBD1 (6 bases). Germline CDR1 is SGHAT and CDR2 is FQNNGV. The CDR3 covers 13 residues. Trimming took 10 bases from V and 3 from J, leaving 13 bases between them.

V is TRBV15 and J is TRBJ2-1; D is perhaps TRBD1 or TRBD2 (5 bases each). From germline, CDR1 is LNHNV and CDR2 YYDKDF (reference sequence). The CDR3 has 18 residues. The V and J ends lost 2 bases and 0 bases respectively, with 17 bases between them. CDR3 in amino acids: CATSRPPGTGGSYNEQFF. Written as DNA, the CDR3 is TGTGCCACCAGCAGACCCCCCGGGACCGGAGGCTCCTACAATGAGCAGTTCTTC.

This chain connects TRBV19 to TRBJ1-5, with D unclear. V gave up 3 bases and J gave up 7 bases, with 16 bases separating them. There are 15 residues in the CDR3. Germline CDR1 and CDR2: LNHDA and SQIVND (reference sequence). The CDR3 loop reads CASSILSVGSQPQHF. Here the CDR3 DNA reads TGTGCCAGTAGTATTCTTTCCGTCGGGAGCCAGCCCCAGCATTTT.

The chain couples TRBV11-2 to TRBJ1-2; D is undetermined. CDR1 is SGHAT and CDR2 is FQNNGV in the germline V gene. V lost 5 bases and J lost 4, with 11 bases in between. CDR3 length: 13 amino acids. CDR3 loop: CASSPYDAYGYTF. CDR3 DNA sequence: TGTGCCAGCAGCCCGTACGACGCCTATGGCTACACCTTC.

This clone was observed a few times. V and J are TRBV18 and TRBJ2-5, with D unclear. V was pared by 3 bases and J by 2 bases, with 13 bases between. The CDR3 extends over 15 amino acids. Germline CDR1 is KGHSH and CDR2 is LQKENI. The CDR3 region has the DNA TGTGCCAGCTCACCGGGGATGTTCAGGCAAGAGACCCAGTACTTC. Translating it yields CASSPGMFRQETQYF.

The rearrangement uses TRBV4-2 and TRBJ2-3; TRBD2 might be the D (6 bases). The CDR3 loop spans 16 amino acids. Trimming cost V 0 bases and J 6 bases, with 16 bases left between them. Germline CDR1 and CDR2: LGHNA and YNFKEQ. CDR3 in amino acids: CASSQDSEGTLDTQYF. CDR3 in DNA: TGTGCCAGCAGCCAAGATTCGGAGGGCACACTTGATACGCAGTATTTT.

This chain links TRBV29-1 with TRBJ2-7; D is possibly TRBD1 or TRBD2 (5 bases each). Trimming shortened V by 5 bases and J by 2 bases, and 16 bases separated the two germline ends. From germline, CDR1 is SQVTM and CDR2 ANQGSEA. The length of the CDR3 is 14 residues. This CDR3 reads CSVSGTGGTYEQYF. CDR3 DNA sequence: TGCAGCGTTTCCGGGACGGGTGGAACCTACGAGCAGTACTTC.

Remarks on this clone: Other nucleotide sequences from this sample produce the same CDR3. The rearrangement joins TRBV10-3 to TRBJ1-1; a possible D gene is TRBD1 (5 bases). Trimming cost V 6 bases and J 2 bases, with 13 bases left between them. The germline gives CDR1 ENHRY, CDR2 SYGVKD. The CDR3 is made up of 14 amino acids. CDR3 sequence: CAISSRDLNTEAFF. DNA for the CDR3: TGTGCCATCAGCTCCCGGGACCTAAACACTGAAGCTTTCTTT.

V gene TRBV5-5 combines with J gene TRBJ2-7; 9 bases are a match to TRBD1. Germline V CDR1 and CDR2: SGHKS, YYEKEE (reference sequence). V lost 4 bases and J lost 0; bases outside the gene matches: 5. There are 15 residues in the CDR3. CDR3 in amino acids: CASSERDRASYEQYF. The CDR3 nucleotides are TGTGCCAGCAGCGAAAGGGACAGGGCCTCCTACGAGCAGTACTTC.

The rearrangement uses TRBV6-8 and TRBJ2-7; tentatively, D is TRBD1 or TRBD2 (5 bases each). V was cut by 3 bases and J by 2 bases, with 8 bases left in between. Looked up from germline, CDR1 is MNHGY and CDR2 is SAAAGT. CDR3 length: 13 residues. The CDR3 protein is CASSYQGPYEQYF. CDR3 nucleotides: TGTGCCAGCAGTTATCAGGGACCCTACGAGCAGTACTTC.

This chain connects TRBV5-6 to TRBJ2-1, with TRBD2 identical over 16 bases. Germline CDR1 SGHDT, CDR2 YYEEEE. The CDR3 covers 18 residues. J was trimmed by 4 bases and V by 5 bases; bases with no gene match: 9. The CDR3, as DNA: TGTGCCAGCAGTTCGGCCCTGGGACTAGCGGGGGGGTACAATGAGCAGTTCTTC. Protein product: CASSSALGLAGGYNEQFF.